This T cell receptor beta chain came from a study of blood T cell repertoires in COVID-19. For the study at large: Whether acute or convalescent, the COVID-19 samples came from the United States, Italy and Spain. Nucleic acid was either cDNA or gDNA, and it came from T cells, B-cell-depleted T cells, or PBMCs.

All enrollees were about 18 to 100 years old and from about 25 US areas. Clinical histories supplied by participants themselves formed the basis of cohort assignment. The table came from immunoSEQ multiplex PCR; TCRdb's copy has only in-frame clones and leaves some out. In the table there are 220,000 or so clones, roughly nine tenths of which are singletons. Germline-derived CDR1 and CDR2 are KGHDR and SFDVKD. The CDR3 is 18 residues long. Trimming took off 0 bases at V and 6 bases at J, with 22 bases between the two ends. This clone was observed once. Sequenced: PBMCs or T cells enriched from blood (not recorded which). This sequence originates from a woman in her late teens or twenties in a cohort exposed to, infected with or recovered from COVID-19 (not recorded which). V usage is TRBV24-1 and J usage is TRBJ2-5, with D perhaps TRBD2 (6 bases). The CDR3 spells CATSDLREDSNKLKTQYF. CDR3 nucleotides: TGTGCCACCAGTGATTTGAGGGAGGACTCAAACAAGCTAAAGACCCAGTACTTC.